One sample yielded the 10 T cell receptor beta chains listed below, sequenced in a study of memory CD4+ T cells and cytomegalovirus serostatus. The data were produced by immunoSEQ multiplex PCR, yet TCRdb's version contains in-frame clones alone and is incomplete. The sample has some 46,000 clones, 79% seen once. Single viable CD3+CD4+CD8-CD45RO+ cells were sorted as the memory CD4+ T cells. Sequenced material: memory CD4+ T cells from blood. The source of these receptors is an adult in good health and CMV-seronegative.

In regard to this clone: Germline and junction disagree at one end, which may indicate a read error. V gene TRBV7-7 combines with J gene TRBJ2-1, with 8 bases that match TRBD1. The CDR3 runs to 13 residues. Germline V gives CDR1 SSHAT, CDR2 FNYEAQ (reference sequence). The CDR3 DNA sequence: TGTGCTAGCAGCTCAGGACAGGGCAATGAGCAGTTCTTC. This sequence encodes CASSSGQGNEQFF.

The J gene is TRBJ2-3, the V gene TRBV6-1, with TRBD2 as a possible D gene (5 bases). CDR1 and CDR2 from the germline V gene are MNHNS and SASEGT. The V end was cut by 6 bases, the J end by 10 bases, with 17 bases between. The CDR3 is made up of 13 amino acids. As DNA, the CDR3 is TGTGCCAGCAGCGAGGGCCTTTGGGGATCGCAGTATTTT. Amino acids: CASSEGLWGSQYF.

The chain couples TRBV27 to TRBJ2-2; 12 positions agree with TRBD2. V shed 5 bases and J 9 bases; nucleotides not matched to a gene: 10. The CDR3 consists of 16 residues. Germline V CDR1 and CDR2: MNHEY, SMNVEV (reference sequence). The CDR3 DNA follows: TGTGCCAGCAGTGTAAGACTAGCGGGAGATGGCTGGGAGCTGTTTTTT. This encodes CASSVRLAGDGWELFF.

The rearrangement joins TRBV6-4 to TRBJ2-3; 9 positions match TRBD2. Germline CDR1 and CDR2: MRHNA and SNTAGT. Trimming at V came to 6 bases and at J to 4 bases, leaving 11 bases not matched to a gene. This CDR3 has 16 amino acids. In DNA, the CDR3 is TGTGCCAGCAGAGATACCCGCGGGAGGGCCTCAGATACGCAGTATTTT. It specifies CASRDTRGRASDTQYF.

The V call is TRBV11-2, the J call TRBJ1-5; D not certain. CDR1 is SGHAT, CDR2 FQNNGV, per germline. The CDR3 loop spans 13 amino acids. Trimming took 3 bases from V and 2 from J, leaving 5 bases between them. The CDR3 region is CASSFTGNQPQHF. The DNA for the CDR3 is TGTGCCAGCAGCTTCACAGGCAATCAGCCCCAGCATTTT.

The CDR3, as DNA: TGTGCCAGCAGTGAAAGCCGGGTTGGCTACACCTTC. Its protein product is CASSESRVGYTF. The V call is TRBV2, the J call TRBJ1-2; no clear D. Germline values: CDR1 SNHLY, CDR2 FYNNEI. Trimming removed 2 bases from V and 7 bases from J, with 8 bases in between. This CDR3 region has 12 residues.

This chain connects TRBV11-1 to TRBJ2-5; 12 bases are a match to TRBD2. This CDR3 has 14 residues. Germline V gene lookup returns CDR1 SGHAT and CDR2 FQDESV (reference sequence). V gave up 5 bases and J gave up 4 bases; unmatched junction bases: 2. The CDR3 bases are TGTGCCAGCAGCCAGGGACTAGCGGGAGAGACCCAGTACTTC. Its protein is CASSQGLAGETQYF.

The DNA for the CDR3 is TGTGCCAGCAGCTGGACAGGCTGGGGCGAGCAGTACTTC. This gives the protein CASSWTGWGEQYF. The chain links TRBV5-6 to TRBJ2-7; 7 nucleotides line up with TRBD1. The CDR3 is 13 residues long. The V gene's germline CDR1 is SGHDT and CDR2 YYEEEE. J was trimmed by 6 bases and V by 3 bases; bases with no gene match: 6.

The rearrangement joins TRBV10-3 to TRBJ2-7, with 10 bases fitting TRBD2. Germline CDR1 ENHRY, CDR2 SYGVKD. Trimming removed 0 bases from V and 5 bases from J; junction bases left unmatched: 7. The CDR3 runs to 16 residues. CDR3 in amino acids: CAISESKAGGSHEQYF. CDR3 DNA: TGTGCCATCAGTGAGTCGAAAGCGGGAGGGTCCCACGAGCAGTACTTC.

The rearrangement joins TRBV2 to TRBJ1-3; D call uncertain. Germline V gene sequence: CDR1 SNHLY, CDR2 FYNNEI. Trimming stripped 10 bases from V and 4 bases from J, with 14 bases between. The CDR3 contains 13 residues. CDR3 coding DNA: TGTGCCACACGGGCAAAATCGGGAAACACCATATATTTT. This translates into CATRAKSGNTIYF.